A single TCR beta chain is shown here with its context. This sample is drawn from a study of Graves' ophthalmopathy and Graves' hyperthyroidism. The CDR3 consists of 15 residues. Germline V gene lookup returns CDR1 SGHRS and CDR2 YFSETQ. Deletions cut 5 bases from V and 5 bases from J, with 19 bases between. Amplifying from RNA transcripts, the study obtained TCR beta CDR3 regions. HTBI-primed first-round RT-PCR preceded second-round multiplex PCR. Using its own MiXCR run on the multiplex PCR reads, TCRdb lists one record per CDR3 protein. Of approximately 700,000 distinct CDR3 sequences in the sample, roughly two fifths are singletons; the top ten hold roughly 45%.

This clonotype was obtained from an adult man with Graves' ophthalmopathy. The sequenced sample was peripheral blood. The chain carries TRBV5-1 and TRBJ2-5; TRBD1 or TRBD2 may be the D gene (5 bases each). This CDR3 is CASSRVRGVEETQYF. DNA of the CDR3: TGCGCCAGCAGTCGAGTGAGAGGGGTTGAGGAGACCCAGTACTTC.